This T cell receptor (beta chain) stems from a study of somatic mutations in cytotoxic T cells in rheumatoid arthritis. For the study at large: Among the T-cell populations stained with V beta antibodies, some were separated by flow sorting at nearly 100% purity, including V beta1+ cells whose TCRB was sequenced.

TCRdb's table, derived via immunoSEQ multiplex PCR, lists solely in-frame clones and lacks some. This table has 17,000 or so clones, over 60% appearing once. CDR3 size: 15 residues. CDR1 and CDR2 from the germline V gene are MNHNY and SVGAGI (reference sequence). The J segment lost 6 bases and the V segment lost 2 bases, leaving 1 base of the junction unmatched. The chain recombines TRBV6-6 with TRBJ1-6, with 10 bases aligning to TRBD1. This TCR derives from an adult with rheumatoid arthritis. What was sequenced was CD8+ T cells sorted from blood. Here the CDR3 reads CASSYGQGVNSPLHF. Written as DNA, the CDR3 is TGTGCCAGCAGTTACGGACAGGGGGTTAATTCACCCCTCCACTTT.